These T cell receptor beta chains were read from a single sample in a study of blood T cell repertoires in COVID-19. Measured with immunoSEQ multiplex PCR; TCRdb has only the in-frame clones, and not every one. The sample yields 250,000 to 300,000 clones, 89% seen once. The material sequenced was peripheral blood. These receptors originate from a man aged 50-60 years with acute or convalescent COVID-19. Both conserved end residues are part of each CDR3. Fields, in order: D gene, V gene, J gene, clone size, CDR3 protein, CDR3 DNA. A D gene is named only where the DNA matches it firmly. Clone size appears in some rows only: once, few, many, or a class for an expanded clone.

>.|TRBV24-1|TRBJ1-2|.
CATSRRGSSGYTF
TGTGCCACCAGTCGACGGGGGTCGTCTGGCTACACCTTC
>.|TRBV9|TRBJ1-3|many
CASSGGTAGPGNTIYF
TGTGCCAGCAGCGGCGGGACCGCGGGGCCGGGAAACACCATATATTTT
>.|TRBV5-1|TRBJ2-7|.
CASSTAVPRGGGSEQYF
TGCGCCAGCAGCACGGCCGTACCCCGGGGAGGCGGATCCGAGCAGTACTTC
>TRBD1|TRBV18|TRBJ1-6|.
CASSPSGDRNSPLHF
TGTGCCAGCTCACCGTCCGGGGACAGAAATTCACCCCTCCACTTT
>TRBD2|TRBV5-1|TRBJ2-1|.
CASSPTLAGGWYNEQFF
TGCGCCAGCAGCCCGACCTTAGCGGGGGGCTGGTACAATGAGCAGTTCTTC
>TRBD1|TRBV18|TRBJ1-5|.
CASSPQGVQPQHF
TGTGCCAGCTCCCCTCAGGGGGTTCAGCCCCAGCATTTT
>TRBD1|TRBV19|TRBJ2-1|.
CASSIKGTGLGNEQFF
TGTGCCAGTAGTATTAAGGGGACAGGGCTAGGGAATGAGCAGTTCTTC
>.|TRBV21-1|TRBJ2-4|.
CASTDRGQEQNIQYF
TGTGCCAGCACCGATAGGGGACAGGAACAAAACATTCAGTACTTC
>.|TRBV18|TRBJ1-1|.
CASSPGTGGLEAFF
TGTGCCAGCTCACCAGGTACTGGGGGCCTTGAAGCTTTCTTT
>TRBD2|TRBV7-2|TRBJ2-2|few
CASSPTGGSNTGELFF
TGTGCCAGCAGCCCGACCGGCGGGAGCAACACCGGGGAGCTGTTTTTT
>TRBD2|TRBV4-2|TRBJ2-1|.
CASSPTTSGGGNEQFF
TGTGCCAGCAGCCCCACTACTAGCGGGGGGGGTAATGAGCAGTTCTTC
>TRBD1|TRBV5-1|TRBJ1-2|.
CASAPGQGFYGYTF
TGCGCCAGCGCCCCGGGACAGGGATTCTATGGCTACACCTTC
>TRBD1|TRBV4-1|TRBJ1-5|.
CASSPPGQNQPQHF
TGCGCCAGCAGCCCTCCGGGACAGAATCAGCCCCAGCATTTT
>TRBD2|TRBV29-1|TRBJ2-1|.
CSVARSGGAGEQFF
TGCAGCGTAGCCCGGAGCGGGGGGGCTGGAGAGCAGTTCTTC
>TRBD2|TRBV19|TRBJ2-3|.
CASSMGGVETDTQYF
TGTGCCAGTAGTATGGGGGGGGTGGAGACAGATACGCAGTATTTT
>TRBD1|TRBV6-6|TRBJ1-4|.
CASSSGRGRPGGGLFF
TGTGCCAGCAGTTCGGGCAGGGGGCGCCCTGGAGGGGGACTGTTTTTT
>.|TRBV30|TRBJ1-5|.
CAWSDSPNQPQHF
TGTGCCTGGAGCGACAGTCCCAATCAGCCCCAGCATTTT
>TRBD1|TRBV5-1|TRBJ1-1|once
CASSRRADRDTEAFF
TGCGCCAGCAGCCGACGTGCGGACAGGGACACTGAAGCTTTCTTT
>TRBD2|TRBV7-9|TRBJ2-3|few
CASSLGSGGGVDTQYF
TGTGCCAGCAGCTTAGGGAGTGGCGGGGGAGTGGATACGCAGTATTTT
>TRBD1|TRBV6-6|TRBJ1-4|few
CASSPTGTGGEKLFF
TGTGCCAGCAGCCCGACCGGGACAGGGGGGGAAAAACTGTTTTTT
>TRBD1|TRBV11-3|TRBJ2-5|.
CASSGRGETQYF
TGTGCCAGCAGCGGCAGGGGGGAGACCCAGTACTTC
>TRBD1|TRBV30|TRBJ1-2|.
CAWSGAQGASGYTF
TGTGCCTGGAGTGGGGCGCAGGGGGCGTCTGGCTACACCTTC
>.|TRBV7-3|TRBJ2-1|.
CASSLTPGSQGEQFF
TGTGCCAGCAGCTTAACACCGGGCTCCCAGGGAGAGCAGTTCTTC